Here is one T cell receptor (beta chain) with its context. The data originate from a study of blood T cells in healthy people across ages. The germline V gene has CDR1 MNHEY and CDR2 SVGEGT. The V end was cut by 5 bases, the J end by 9 bases, with 23 bases between. The CDR3 is made up of 16 amino acids. Combining a sample-barcoded 5' primer with a J-beta primer mix, a second PCR ran for roughly 6 to 12 cycles. TCRdb re-derived calls from the 5' RACE reads in MiXCR, one entry per CDR3 protein. The sample shows 850,000 to 950,000 distinct CDR3 sequences, 25% to 30% of them seen only once. The sequenced material came from blood. The TCR sequence derives from a woman aged 80 or over in good health. The chain uses TRBV6-2 or TRBV6-3 and TRBJ1-5; unclear D gene. This CDR3 reads CASSRRRPEADRPQHF. DNA of the CDR3: TGTGCCAGCAGTCGAAGGCGCCCAGAGGCGGATCGGCCCCAGCATTTT.